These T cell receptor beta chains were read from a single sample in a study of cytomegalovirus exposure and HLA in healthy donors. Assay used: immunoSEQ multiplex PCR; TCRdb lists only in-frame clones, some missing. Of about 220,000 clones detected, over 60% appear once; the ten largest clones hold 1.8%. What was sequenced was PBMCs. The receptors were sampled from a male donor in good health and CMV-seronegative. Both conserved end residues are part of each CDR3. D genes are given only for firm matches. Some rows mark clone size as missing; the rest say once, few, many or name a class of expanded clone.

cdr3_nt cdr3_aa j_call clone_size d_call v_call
TGCGCCAGCCGCGGGGGTGCCACTGAAGCTTTCTTT CASRGGATEAFF TRBJ1-1 - - TRBV10-2
TGTGCCAGCAGCTTAGGCACAGTAAGTACTGAAGCTTTCTTT CASSLGTVSTEAFF TRBJ1-1 few - TRBV13
TGTGCCAGCAGCTTGAAAACAGGTTCCTATGGCTACACCTTC CASSLKTGSYGYTF TRBJ1-2 - - TRBV5-4
TGTGCCAGCAGTGAAACTCCTGCCTACGAGCAGTACTTC CASSETPAYEQYF TRBJ2-7 - - TRBV6-1
TGTGCCAGCAGCTTAGGGGGGGTTTACGAGCAGTACTTC CASSLGGVYEQYF TRBJ2-7 once - TRBV7-2
TGTGCCAGCAGTGACTCGAGACAGGGAAGCGCGAACACCGGGGAGCTGTTTTTT CASSDSRQGSANTGELFF TRBJ2-2 - TRBD1 TRBV6-4
TGTGCCAGCAGCCAATATGCTAGCGGGGGAAGCACAGATACGCAGTATTTT CASSQYASGGSTDTQYF TRBJ2-3 - TRBD2 TRBV16
TGCGCCAGCAGCGCCCTGCGACCGGGGAATGAGCAGTTCTTC CASSALRPGNEQFF TRBJ2-1 few - TRBV5-1
TGCGCCAGCACCAAGGGACAGGGTAACACTGAAGCTTTCTTT CASTKGQGNTEAFF TRBJ1-1 - TRBD1 TRBV5-1
TGTGCCAGCAGCCCTCGGGGGGGGCCCACTGAAGCTTTCTTT CASSPRGGPTEAFF TRBJ1-1 - - TRBV7-8
TGTGCCAGCAGACCGGGACAGGGGGATAATGAGCAGTTCTTC CASRPGQGDNEQFF TRBJ2-1 - TRBD1 TRBV25-1
TGTGCCAGCAGCTTGGTCGGCAGGGCCGGCACCGGGGAGCTGTTTTTT CASSLVGRAGTGELFF TRBJ2-2 - - TRBV5-5